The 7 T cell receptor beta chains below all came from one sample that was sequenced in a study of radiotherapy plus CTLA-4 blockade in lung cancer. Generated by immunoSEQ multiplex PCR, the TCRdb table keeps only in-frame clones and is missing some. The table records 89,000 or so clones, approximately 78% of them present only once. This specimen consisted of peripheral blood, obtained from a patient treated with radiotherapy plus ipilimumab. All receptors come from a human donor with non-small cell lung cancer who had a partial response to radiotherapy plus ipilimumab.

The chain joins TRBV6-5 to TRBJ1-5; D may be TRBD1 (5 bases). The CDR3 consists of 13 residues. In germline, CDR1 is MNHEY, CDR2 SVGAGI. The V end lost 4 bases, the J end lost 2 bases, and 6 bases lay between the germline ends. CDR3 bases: TGTGCCAGCAGTTCGACAGGCAATCAGCCCCAGCATTTT. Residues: CASSSTGNQPQHF.

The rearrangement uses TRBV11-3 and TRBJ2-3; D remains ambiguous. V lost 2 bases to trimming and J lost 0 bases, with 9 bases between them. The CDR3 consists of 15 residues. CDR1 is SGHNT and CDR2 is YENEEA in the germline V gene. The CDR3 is CASSLTDASTDTQYF. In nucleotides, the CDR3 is TGTGCCAGCAGCTTAACAGACGCTAGCACAGATACGCAGTATTTT.

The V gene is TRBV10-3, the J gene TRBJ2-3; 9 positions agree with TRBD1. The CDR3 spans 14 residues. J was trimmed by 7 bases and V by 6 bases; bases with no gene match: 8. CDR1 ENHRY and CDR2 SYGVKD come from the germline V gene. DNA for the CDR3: TGTGCCATCAGACAACAGGGGGCGCTGAATACGCAGTATTTT. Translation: CAIRQQGALNTQYF.

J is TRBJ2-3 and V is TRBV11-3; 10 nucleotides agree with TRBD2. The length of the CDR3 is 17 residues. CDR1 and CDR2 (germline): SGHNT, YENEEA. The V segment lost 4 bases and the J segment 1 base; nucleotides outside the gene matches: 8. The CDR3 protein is CASSSSGRGMGTDTQYF. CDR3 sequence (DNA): TGTGCCAGCAGCTCTAGCGGGAGAGGGATGGGCACAGATACGCAGTATTTT.

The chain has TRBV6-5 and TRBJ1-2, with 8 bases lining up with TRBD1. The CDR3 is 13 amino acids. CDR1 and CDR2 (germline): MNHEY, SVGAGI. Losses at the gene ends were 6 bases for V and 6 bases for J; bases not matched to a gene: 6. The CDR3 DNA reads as TGTGCCAGCAGAGAGACAGGGGATGATGGCTACACCTTC. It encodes CASRETGDDGYTF.

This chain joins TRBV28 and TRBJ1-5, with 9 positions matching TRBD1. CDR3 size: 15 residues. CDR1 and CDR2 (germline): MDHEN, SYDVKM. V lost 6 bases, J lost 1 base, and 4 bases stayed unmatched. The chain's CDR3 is CASRTGGTSNQPQHF. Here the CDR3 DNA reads TGTGCCAGCAGGACAGGGGGTACAAGCAATCAGCCCCAGCATTTT.

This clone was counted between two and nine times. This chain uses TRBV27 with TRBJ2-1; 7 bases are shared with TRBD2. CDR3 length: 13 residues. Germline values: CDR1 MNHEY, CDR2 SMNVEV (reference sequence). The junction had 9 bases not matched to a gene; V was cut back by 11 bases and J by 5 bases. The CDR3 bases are TGTGCCCCCGGACGGCTAGCGGACAATGAGCAGTTCTTC. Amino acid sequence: CAPGRLADNEQFF.